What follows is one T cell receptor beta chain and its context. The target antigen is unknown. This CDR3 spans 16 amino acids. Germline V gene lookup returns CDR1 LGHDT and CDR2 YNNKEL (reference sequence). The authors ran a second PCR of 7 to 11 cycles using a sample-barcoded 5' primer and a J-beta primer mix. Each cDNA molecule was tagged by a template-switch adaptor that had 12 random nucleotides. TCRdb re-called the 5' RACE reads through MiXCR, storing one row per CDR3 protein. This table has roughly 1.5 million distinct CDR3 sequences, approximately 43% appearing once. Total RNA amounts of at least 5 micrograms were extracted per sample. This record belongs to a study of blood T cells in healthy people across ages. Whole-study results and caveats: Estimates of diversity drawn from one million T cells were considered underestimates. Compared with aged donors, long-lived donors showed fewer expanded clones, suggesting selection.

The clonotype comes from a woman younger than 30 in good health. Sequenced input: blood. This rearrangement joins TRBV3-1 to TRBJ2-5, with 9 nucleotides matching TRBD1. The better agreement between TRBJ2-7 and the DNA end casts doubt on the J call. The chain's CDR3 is CASSLLPDRGSREQYF. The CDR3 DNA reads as TGTGCCAGCAGCCTCCTTCCCGACAGGGGGTCGCGCGAGCAGTACTTC.